Listed here are 19 T cell receptor beta chains from one sample, sequenced in a study of blood T cell repertoires in COVID-19. Profiled with immunoSEQ multiplex PCR; TCRdb holds only in-frame clones, not every one. Of some 250,000 clones detected, 70% to 90% appear once; the ten largest clones hold 15% to 19%. Sequenced: PBMCs or T cells enriched from blood (not recorded which). The receptors shown here come from a man younger than 35 who had recovered from COVID-19.

The V gene is TRBV14, the J gene TRBJ2-1; no firm D call. The CDR3 runs 13 residues. The germline V and J ends were trimmed by 2 bases and 4 bases, with 6 bases remaining between them. Germline-derived CDR1 and CDR2 are SGHDN and FVKESK. The CDR3 DNA sequence: TGTGCCAGCAGCCAAAGCCGTTACAATGAGCAGTTCTTC. Amino acids: CASSQSRYNEQFF.

V is TRBV28 and J is TRBJ2-7; 8 bases match TRBD1. Germline CDR1 and CDR2: MDHEN and SYDVKM. The CDR3 sequence is 15 residues long. The ends lost 1 base at V and 4 bases at J; junction bases unmatched: 6. CDR3 DNA: TGTGCCAGCAGTTTATTTCAGGGGGCGCCTTACGAGCAGTACTTC. Protein: CASSLFQGAPYEQYF.

The chain recombines TRBV28 with TRBJ2-2; a possible D gene is TRBD1 (6 bases). The CDR3 has 19 amino acids. Trimming shortened V by 4 bases and J by 1 base, and 22 bases separated the two germline ends. CDR1 is MDHEN and CDR2 is SYDVKM in the germline V gene. CDR3 residues: CASSSPGTWGLQNTGELFF. The CDR3 DNA is TGTGCCAGCAGTTCCCCGGGCACATGGGGGCTTCAGAACACCGGGGAGCTGTTTTTT.

The chain has TRBV28 and TRBJ2-1, with 10 bases identical to TRBD2. V trimming: 5 bases; J trimming: 10 bases; junction bases outside the gene matches: 14. Germline V CDR1 and CDR2: MDHEN, SYDVKM. CDR3 length equals 16 residues. The CDR3 protein is CASSPPAAGGWGEQFF. The CDR3 DNA reads as TGTGCCAGCAGTCCGCCGGCAGCGGGGGGGTGGGGAGAGCAGTTCTTC.

The chain joins TRBV7-9 to TRBJ1-4; possibly TRBD1 for D (6 bases). The germline CDR1 and CDR2 sequences are SEHNR and FQNEAQ (reference sequence). This CDR3 comprises 17 residues. The germline V and J ends were trimmed by 5 bases and 3 bases, with 19 bases remaining between them. The CDR3 coding sequence is TGTGCCAGCAGCATACGTACCCACAGGGCCGCTAATGAAAAACTGTTTTTT. Translation gives CASSIRTHRAANEKLFF.

The rearrangement links TRBV28 to TRBJ2-7; 11 nucleotides line up with TRBD2. Per the germline V gene, CDR1 is MDHEN and CDR2 is SYDVKM. The length of the CDR3 is 19 residues. The ends lost 2 bases at V and 2 bases at J; junction bases unmatched: 14. The CDR3 loop reads CASSLPGTRGSGRAYEQYF. Here the CDR3 DNA reads TGTGCCAGCAGTTTACCGGGGACCAGGGGTAGCGGGAGGGCCTACGAGCAGTACTTC. Full variable domain (outside the CDR3, taken from reference TRBV28 and TRBJ2-7): DVKVTQSSRYLVKRTGEKVFLECVQDMDHENMFWYRQDPGLGLRLIYFSYDVKMKEKGDIPEGYSVSREKKERFSLILESASTNQTSMYLCASSLPGTRGSGRAYEQYFGPGTRLTVT.

V is TRBV18 and J is TRBJ1-1; TRBD1 might be the D (6 bases). The CDR3 extends over 14 amino acids. Germline assignment: CDR1 KGHSH and CDR2 LQKENI. The ends were cut back, 1 base at V and 4 bases at J, with 10 bases in the middle. CDR3 DNA: TGTGCCAGCTCACCACGAGGGGGGGCCACTGAAGCTTTCTTT. This translates into CASSPRGGATEAFF.

The V gene is TRBV5-1, the J gene TRBJ2-7, with a weak D call TRBD2 (5 bases). In germline, CDR1 is SGHRS, CDR2 YFSETQ. There are 15 residues in the CDR3. Trimming stripped 4 bases from V and 3 bases from J, with 17 bases between. The CDR3 spells CASSLREGSLYEQYF. The CDR3 bases are TGCGCCAGCAGCCTCCGCGAGGGATCCCTCTACGAGCAGTACTTC.

The V gene is TRBV11-1, the J gene TRBJ2-2; the D gene is possibly TRBD2 (6 bases). CDR3 size: 14 residues. Trimming cost V 4 bases and J 5 bases, with 11 bases left between them. CDR1 is SGHAT, CDR2 FQDESV, per germline (reference sequence). In DNA, the CDR3 is TGTGCCAGCAGCTGGGCCCGGGAGACCGGGGAGCTGTTTTTT. Encoded protein: CASSWARETGELFF. The full variable domain, with the rest looked up from reference TRBV11-1 and TRBJ2-2, is EAEVAQSPRYKITEKSQAVAFWCDPISGHATLYWYRQILGQGPELLVQFQDESVVDDSQLPKDRFSAERLKGVDSTLKIQPAELGDSAMYLCASSWARETGELFFGEGSRLTVL.

There are a few counts of this clone. This chain uses TRBV24-1 with TRBJ2-1; TRBD2 matches at 7 bases. The germline V gene encodes CDR1 KGHDR and CDR2 SFDVKD. The CDR3 covers 15 residues. V was clipped by 7 bases and J by 6 bases; unmatched bases: 11. The CDR3 nucleotides are TGTGCCACCAGCGAGGACGGACTAGGATCCAATGAGCAGTTCTTC. Residues: CATSEDGLGSNEQFF.

This clone was recorded only once. The chain combines TRBV7-6 with TRBJ2-3; 8 positions agree with TRBD1. The CDR3 has 16 residues. The germline CDR1 and CDR2 sequences are SGHVS and FNYEAQ. V shed 1 base and J 4 bases; nucleotides not matched to a gene: 7. CDR3 nucleotides: TGTGCCAGCAGCTTAGGTACAGGGGGAGTGGCAGATACGCAGTATTTT. Translating it yields CASSLGTGGVADTQYF.

The rearrangement uses TRBV11-2 and TRBJ1-5; D gene ambiguous. V was cut by 2 bases and J by 6 bases, with 11 bases left in between. CDR1 is SGHAT, CDR2 FQNNGV, per germline. The CDR3 is 14 amino acids. The DNA for the CDR3 is TGTGCCAGCAGCTTATTGGGAGTAGGTCAGCCCCAGCATTTT. Its protein product is CASSLLGVGQPQHF.

The chain uses TRBV7-8 and TRBJ2-1; D not resolved. V was shortened by 0 bases and J by 6 bases, with 18 bases between the two germline ends. CDR1 and CDR2 (germline): SGHVS, FQNEAQ. The CDR3 runs to 17 residues. CDR3 DNA: TGTGCCAGCAGCTTAGCCTACCGATCGAGGTCTGGCAATGAGCAGTTCTTC. Translating it yields CASSLAYRSRSGNEQFF.

V gene TRBV28 combines with J gene TRBJ1-3, with D perhaps matching TRBD1 (6 bases). The length of the CDR3 is 15 residues. CDR1 and CDR2 from the germline V gene are MDHEN and SYDVKM. Trimming took off 6 bases at V and 0 bases at J, with 12 bases between the two ends. The CDR3 spells CASRPTGNSGNTIYF. CDR3 sequence (DNA): TGTGCCAGCAGACCGACAGGAAACTCTGGAAACACCATATATTTT.

CDR3: CASSSAGTTQYF. CDR3 sequence (DNA): TGTGCCAGCAGCTCCGCGGGTACTACGCAGTATTTT. The chain combines TRBV11-2 with TRBJ2-3, with D maybe TRBD2 (5 bases). This CDR3 region has 12 residues. CDR1 and CDR2 from the germline V gene are SGHAT and FQNNGV. V lost 4 bases and J 8 bases, leaving 10 bases between the germline ends.

V is TRBV27 and J is TRBJ2-7; a possible D gene is TRBD1 (6 bases). The CDR3 extends over 13 amino acids. Per germline, CDR1 MNHEY and CDR2 SMNVEV (reference sequence). V lost 2 bases and J 3 bases, leaving 8 bases between the germline ends. This chain's CDR3 is CASSLQGHYEQYF. As DNA, the CDR3 is TGTGCCAGCAGTTTACAGGGACACTACGAGCAGTACTTC.

This rearrangement joins TRBV5-1 to TRBJ2-7; TRBD1 aligns across 9 bases. The CDR3 has 14 amino acids. Germline trimming cut 6 bases from V and 4 bases from J; bases unmatched to any gene: 8. Germline lookup yields CDR1 SGHRS and CDR2 YFSETQ. Here the CDR3 DNA reads TGCGCCAGCATGGCGGGACAGGGTATTTACGAGCAGTACTTC. This encodes CASMAGQGIYEQYF.

The V gene is TRBV13, the J gene TRBJ1-1; no firm D call. V lost 4 bases to trimming and J lost 11 bases, with 20 bases between them. Germline CDR1 and CDR2: PRHDT and FYEKMQ (reference sequence). CDR3 length: 14 amino acids. In DNA, the CDR3 is TGTGCCAGCAGCTCCCGAATATTACCGGGTTGGGCTTTCTTT. Its protein product is CASSSRILPGWAFF.

The chain carries TRBV18 and TRBJ1-2, with D maybe TRBD1 (5 bases). The germline V gene encodes CDR1 KGHSH and CDR2 LQKENI. Trimming removed 3 bases at V and 1 base at J, with 15 bases between. The CDR3 spans 16 residues. The CDR3 DNA sequence: TGTGCCAGCTCACCCAGCCCAGGGAACGTTAACTATGGCTACACCTTC. Translation: CASSPSPGNVNYGYTF.